This is a list of T cell receptor beta chains from one sample in a study of breast tumors, draining lymph nodes, adjacent tissues. Each CDR3 protein is one row after TCRdb ran MiXCR on the multiplex PCR reads. Of 120,000 or so distinct CDR3 sequences in the sample, just under 20% were seen once. Sequenced material: axillary lymph node tissue. These receptor sequences come from a female donor with breast cancer. Some clones in this sample may be carry-over from other donors' samples. CDR3s include the opening cysteine and the closing phenylalanine or tryptophan. Each record gives: clone size, D gene, V gene, J gene, CDR3 protein, CDR3 DNA. D genes are given only for firm matches. The listing skips clone size in some rows; elsewhere it reads once, few, many or a size class.

clone_size: many; d_call: .; v_call: TRBV5-1; j_call: TRBJ1-2; cdr3_aa: CASSQQDGYGYTF; cdr3_nt: TGCGCCAGTAGCCAACAGGACGGCTATGGCTACACCTTC
clone_size: many; d_call: .; v_call: TRBV7-2; j_call: TRBJ2-3; cdr3_aa: CASSLTRSTDTQYF; cdr3_nt: TGTGCCAGCAGTTTAACTAGGAGCACAGATACGCAGTATTTT
clone_size: many; d_call: .; v_call: TRBV7-6; j_call: TRBJ2-7; cdr3_aa: CASSRPYEQYF; cdr3_nt: TGTGCCAGCAGTCGTCCCTACGAGCAGTACTTC
clone_size: few; d_call: TRBD1; v_call: TRBV27; j_call: TRBJ2-5; cdr3_aa: CASSSRTGRQETQYF; cdr3_nt: TGTGCCAGCAGTTCTCGGACAGGGCGGCAAGAGACCCAGTACTTC
clone_size: many; d_call: TRBD2; v_call: TRBV20-1; j_call: TRBJ2-7; cdr3_aa: CSARGTSGGGEQYF; cdr3_nt: TGCAGTGCTAGAGGGACTAGCGGAGGGGGGGAGCAGTACTTC
clone_size: .; d_call: .; v_call: TRBV6-1; j_call: TRBJ2-1; cdr3_aa: CASRTYGGNEQFF; cdr3_nt: TGTGCCAGCAGGACTTATGGGGGCAATGAGCAGTTCTTC
clone_size: .; d_call: .; v_call: TRBV6-2/TRBV6-3; j_call: TRBJ2-1; cdr3_aa: CASSCKGRIAYNEQFF; cdr3_nt: TGTGCCAGCAGTTGCAAGGGGCGAATCGCCTACAATGAGCAGTTCTTC
clone_size: .; d_call: .; v_call: TRBV20-1; j_call: TRBJ1-1; cdr3_aa: CSASWSGGNTEAFF; cdr3_nt: TGCAGTGCTAGTTGGTCTGGGGGCAACACTGAAGCTTTCTTT
clone_size: .; d_call: TRBD1; v_call: TRBV2; j_call: TRBJ2-1; cdr3_aa: CASTDRQGSDEQFF; cdr3_nt: TGTGCCAGCACCGACCGACAGGGGTCGGATGAGCAGTTCTTC
clone_size: many; d_call: .; v_call: TRBV2; j_call: TRBJ2-7; cdr3_aa: CASSVGQTYEQYF; cdr3_nt: TGTGCCAGCAGTGTGGGGCAGACCTACGAGCAGTACTTC
clone_size: many; d_call: .; v_call: TRBV20-1; j_call: TRBJ2-2; cdr3_aa: CSARDFDGVETGELFF; cdr3_nt: TGCAGTGCTAGAGATTTTGACGGGGTAGAGACCGGGGAGCTGTTTTTT
clone_size: .; d_call: .; v_call: TRBV28; j_call: TRBJ1-2; cdr3_aa: CASSYRGVDYGYTF; cdr3_nt: TGTGCCAGCAGTTATAGGGGAGTAGACTATGGCTACACCTTC
clone_size: .; d_call: .; v_call: TRBV5-6; j_call: TRBJ1-4; cdr3_aa: CASGVRSGTVNEKLFF; cdr3_nt: TGTGCCAGCGGCGTACGATCCGGCACAGTAAATGAAAAACTGTTTTTT
clone_size: .; d_call: .; v_call: TRBV19; j_call: TRBJ1-1; cdr3_aa: CASSISVGATEAFF; cdr3_nt: TGTGCCAGTAGTATCAGCGTGGGGGCGACTGAAGCTTTCTTT
clone_size: many; d_call: .; v_call: TRBV20-1; j_call: TRBJ2-5; cdr3_aa: CSAAGTLSSVLETQYF; cdr3_nt: TGCAGTGCTGCCGGGACTTTAAGTTCCGTATTGGAGACCCAGTACTTC
clone_size: many; d_call: TRBD2; v_call: TRBV19; j_call: TRBJ2-3; cdr3_aa: CASSGITSGGLDTQYF; cdr3_nt: TGTGCCAGTAGTGGGATTACTAGCGGGGGCTTAGATACGCAGTATTTT
clone_size: many; d_call: TRBD2; v_call: TRBV10-2; j_call: TRBJ2-1; cdr3_aa: CASSTGGDEQFF; cdr3_nt: TGCGCCAGCAGTACGGGGGGTGATGAGCAGTTCTTC
clone_size: .; d_call: TRBD2; v_call: TRBV7-9; j_call: TRBJ2-3; cdr3_aa: CASSPTSVASTDTQYF; cdr3_nt: TGTGCCAGCAGCCCAACTAGCGTAGCTAGCACAGATACGCAGTATTTT
clone_size: many; d_call: .; v_call: TRBV7-2; j_call: TRBJ1-6; cdr3_aa: CASSSGGRASNSPLHF; cdr3_nt: TGTGCCAGCAGCTCGGGAGGCAGGGCCTCAAATTCACCCCTCCACTTT
clone_size: .; d_call: TRBD1; v_call: TRBV2; j_call: TRBJ2-2; cdr3_aa: CASSPLRTGSTGELFF; cdr3_nt: TGTGCCAGCAGCCCCCTCAGGACAGGTTCCACCGGGGAGCTGTTTTTT
clone_size: many; d_call: .; v_call: TRBV12-3/TRBV12-4; j_call: TRBJ2-7; cdr3_aa: CASSLIREQCF; cdr3_nt: TGTGCCAGCAGTTTAATCCGCGAGCAGTGCTTC
clone_size: many; d_call: TRBD2; v_call: TRBV6-4; j_call: TRBJ2-2; cdr3_aa: CASSPGTSAGEVTGELFF; cdr3_nt: TGTGCCAGCAGTCCCGGGACTAGCGCCGGGGAAGTGACCGGGGAGCTGTTTTTT
clone_size: many; d_call: TRBD2; v_call: TRBV10-3; j_call: TRBJ2-2; cdr3_aa: CAISKRLAGAGELFF; cdr3_nt: TGTGCCATCAGTAAGCGACTAGCGGGAGCGGGGGAGCTGTTTTTT
clone_size: many; d_call: TRBD2; v_call: TRBV6-5; j_call: TRBJ2-3; cdr3_aa: CASRGLAGATEYTQYF; cdr3_nt: TGTGCCAGCAGGGGGCTAGCGGGAGCCACCGAGTATACGCAGTATTTT
clone_size: .; d_call: .; v_call: TRBV19; j_call: TRBJ1-4; cdr3_aa: CASSPPGKLFF; cdr3_nt: TGTGCCAGTAGCCCGCCGGGAAAACTGTTTTTT
clone_size: few; d_call: TRBD2; v_call: TRBV20-1; j_call: TRBJ2-5; cdr3_aa: CSARDGRLAGGRETQYF; cdr3_nt: TGCAGTGCTAGAGATGGGCGACTAGCGGGGGGGCGGGAGACCCAGTACTTC
clone_size: .; d_call: TRBD2; v_call: TRBV5-6; j_call: TRBJ2-7; cdr3_aa: CASSFTTSGGFYEQCF; cdr3_nt: TGCGCCAGCAGCTTTACGACTAGCGGGGGGTTTTACGAGCAGTGCTTC
clone_size: many; d_call: .; v_call: TRBV7-2; j_call: TRBJ2-1; cdr3_aa: CASSLELDSYNEQFF; cdr3_nt: TGTGCCAGCAGCTTAGAACTAGACTCCTACAATGAGCAGTTCTTC
clone_size: many; d_call: .; v_call: TRBV11-2; j_call: TRBJ2-3; cdr3_aa: CASSVGVGSTDTQYF; cdr3_nt: TGTGCCAGCAGCGTGGGTGTAGGGAGCACAGATACGCAGTATTTT
clone_size: many; d_call: .; v_call: TRBV6-5; j_call: TRBJ1-2; cdr3_aa: CASSYSAGMDYGYTF; cdr3_nt: TGTGCCAGCAGTTACTCTGCGGGGATGGACTATGGCTACACCTTC
clone_size: many; d_call: TRBD2; v_call: TRBV2; j_call: TRBJ2-5; cdr3_aa: CASSPSWGGETQYF; cdr3_nt: TGTGCCAGCAGCCCCTCCTGGGGGGGAGAGACCCAGTACTTC
clone_size: few; d_call: .; v_call: TRBV12-3/TRBV12-4; j_call: TRBJ2-2; cdr3_aa: CASRPSRAGNTGELFF; cdr3_nt: TGTGCCAGCAGACCTTCGAGGGCTGGGAACACCGGGGAGCTGTTTTTT
clone_size: few; d_call: TRBD2; v_call: TRBV28; j_call: TRBJ2-1; cdr3_aa: CASSPRGLAGVYEQFF; cdr3_nt: TGTGCCAGCAGTCCCCGGGGGCTAGCGGGAGTATATGAGCAGTTCTTC
clone_size: many; d_call: TRBD2; v_call: TRBV20-1; j_call: TRBJ2-1; cdr3_aa: CSTSGGNEQFF; cdr3_nt: TGCTCGACTAGCGGGGGTAATGAGCAGTTCTTC
clone_size: many; d_call: .; v_call: TRBV3-1; j_call: TRBJ2-7; cdr3_aa: CASSSEGLAFGEQYF; cdr3_nt: TGTGCCAGCAGCTCCGAGGGCCTTGCGTTCGGCGAGCAGTACTTC
clone_size: .; d_call: .; v_call: TRBV5-1; j_call: TRBJ2-1; cdr3_aa: CASSLSLNNEQFF; cdr3_nt: TGCGCCAGCAGCCTGAGTCTGAACAATGAGCAGTTCTTC
clone_size: .; d_call: TRBD2; v_call: TRBV28; j_call: TRBJ2-7; cdr3_aa: CASLGTSGRAWYEQYF; cdr3_nt: TGTGCCAGCCTCGGGACTAGCGGGAGGGCCTGGTACGAGCAGTACTTC
clone_size: many; d_call: .; v_call: TRBV9; j_call: TRBJ2-3; cdr3_aa: CASSADSYSTDTQYF; cdr3_nt: TGTGCCAGCAGCGCAGACAGCTATAGCACAGATACGCAGTATTTT
clone_size: few; d_call: .; v_call: TRBV14; j_call: TRBJ1-3; cdr3_aa: CASSQVGGGSSGDTIYF; cdr3_nt: TGTGCCAGCAGCCAAGTCGGTGGCGGGAGCTCTGGAGACACCATATATTTT
clone_size: .; d_call: TRBD1; v_call: TRBV28; j_call: TRBJ2-5; cdr3_aa: CASGDRISPQYF; cdr3_nt: TGTGCCAGCGGGGACAGAATATCCCCCCAGTACTTC
clone_size: few; d_call: .; v_call: TRBV6-1; j_call: TRBJ2-2; cdr3_aa: CASSELKWSGELFF; cdr3_nt: TGTGCCAGCAGTGAACTAAAGTGGTCCGGGGAGCTGTTTTTT
clone_size: many; d_call: TRBD1; v_call: TRBV2; j_call: TRBJ1-6; cdr3_aa: CASSESSPGQGYSPLHF; cdr3_nt: TGTGCCAGCAGTGAAAGTTCGCCGGGACAGGGGTATTCACCCCTCCACTTT
clone_size: many; d_call: TRBD1; v_call: TRBV5-1; j_call: TRBJ2-5; cdr3_aa: CASRGGRTGGLETQYF; cdr3_nt: TGCGCCAGCAGAGGGGGTAGGACAGGGGGCTTGGAGACCCAGTACTTC
clone_size: many; d_call: .; v_call: TRBV28; j_call: TRBJ2-3; cdr3_aa: CASSLWGARTDTQYF; cdr3_nt: TGTGCCAGCAGTTTATGGGGGGCCCGCACAGATACGCAGTATTTT
clone_size: .; d_call: .; v_call: TRBV2; j_call: TRBJ1-5; cdr3_aa: CVSRMSEGNQPRHF; cdr3_nt: TGTGTCAGCAGGATGTCGGAGGGCAATCAGCCCCGGCATTTT
clone_size: many; d_call: .; v_call: TRBV5-4; j_call: TRBJ2-7; cdr3_aa: CASSLKSGGPSSYEQYF; cdr3_nt: TGTGCCAGCAGCTTGAAATCGGGCGGGCCGAGCTCCTACGAGCAGTACTTC
clone_size: many; d_call: TRBD1; v_call: TRBV30; j_call: TRBJ2-5; cdr3_aa: CAWSGPGTVLETQYF; cdr3_nt: TGTGCCTGGAGTGGGCCCGGGACAGTGCTGGAGACCCAGTACTTC
clone_size: many; d_call: .; v_call: TRBV30; j_call: TRBJ2-1; cdr3_aa: CAWSLGALYNEQFF; cdr3_nt: TGTGCCTGGAGCCTGGGCGCCCTTTACAATGAGCAGTTCTTC